The rows below give T cell receptor beta chains drawn from one sample of a study of T-cell memory formation after mild COVID-19. TCRdb used MiXCR to reprocess the 5' RACE reads, holding one entry per CDR3 protein. Counted here are about 190,000 distinct CDR3 sequences, about 16% occurring once; the ten biggest clones make up about 2.4%. Sequenced sample: PBMCs or a T cell subset sorted from them (not recorded which). The receptors originated from an adult woman who had mild COVID-19 (a few samples of this study predate the infection). Cell type and time point are not known. Each CDR3 is given with its conserved first and last residue. D genes are given only for firm matches. Not every row has a clone size; where given, it reads once, few, many or a size class.

size | D | J | length | V | DNA | CDR3
- | TRBD1 | TRBJ2-7 | 18 | TRBV5-1 | TGCGCCAGCAGCCAGGGGAGGGTCCGGGACAGGGGTATCCACGAGCAGTACTTC | CASSQGRVRDRGIHEQYF
many | TRBD1 | TRBJ1-1 | 16 | TRBV12-3/TRBV12-4 | TGTGCCAGCAGGAGGGGGGGTACAGGGGGCAGTACTGAAGCTTTCTTT | CASRRGGTGGSTEAFF
few | TRBD2 | TRBJ2-1 | 16 | TRBV7-9 | TGTGCCAGCAGCTCCAAGGGCCTAGCGGGAGACAATGAGCAGTTCTTC | CASSSKGLAGDNEQFF
- | - | TRBJ2-2 | 18 | TRBV4-1 | TGCGCCAGCAGCCTGCCTGGGGCAGGGAAAAAGGACACCGGGGAGCTGTTTTTT | CASSLPGAGKKDTGELFF
few | - | TRBJ2-2 | 13 | TRBV5-1 | TGCGCCAGCAGCTTGGCCTACACCGGGGAGCTGTTTTTT | CASSLAYTGELFF
few | TRBD1 | TRBJ2-4 | 14 | TRBV7-9 | TGTGCCAGCAGCTTCGAAGGACAGGCTGCTTGGCAGTACTTC | CASSFEGQAAWQYF
few | TRBD1 | TRBJ2-2 | 17 | TRBV12-3/TRBV12-4 | TGTGCCAGCAGTCAAAGGACCCCGGGACAGGGAACCGGGGAGCTGTTTTTT | CASSQRTPGQGTGELFF
few | TRBD2 | TRBJ2-5 | 17 | TRBV12-3/TRBV12-4 | TGTGCCAGCAGCCAAAATCTCGGGACTAGCGGGCAAGAGACCCAGTACTTC | CASSQNLGTSGQETQYF
few | - | TRBJ1-6 | 14 | TRBV20-1 | TGCAGTGCTAGAGCTCGCCAGGGACCCAGGCCCCTCCACTTT | CSARARQGPRPLHF
few | - | TRBJ1-2 | 13 | TRBV7-9 | TGTGCCAGCAGCTTAAGGCCGGACGTCGGCTACACCTTC | CASSLRPDVGYTF
- | - | TRBJ1-2 | 14 | TRBV7-3 | TGTGCCAGCAGCTTAACGGAGGGATTCTACGGCTACACCTTC | CASSLTEGFYGYTF
few | - | TRBJ2-3 | 13 | TRBV29-1 | TGCAGCGTTGAAGACCGCCTCACAGATACGCAGTATTTT | CSVEDRLTDTQYF
few | - | TRBJ2-5 | 12 | TRBV12-3/TRBV12-4 | TGTGCCAGCAGGAGGGGACGCGAGACCCAGTACTTC | CASRRGRETQYF
few | - | TRBJ1-5 | 14 | TRBV3-1 | TGTGCCAGCAGTTCGGCGGACAGCAATCAGCCCCAGCATTTT | CASSSADSNQPQHF
many | - | TRBJ1-5 | 15 | TRBV18 | TGTGCCAGCTCACCCTCGGGGCCTAGCAATCAGCCCCAGCATTTT | CASSPSGPSNQPQHF
few | - | TRBJ2-1 | 15 | TRBV7-9 | TGTGCCAGCGGCCAGTTTGACAGAACCTACAATGAGCAGTTCTTC | CASGQFDRTYNEQFF
- | - | TRBJ2-7 | 13 | TRBV2 | TGTGCCAGCAGTGTGGACAGAGCCTACGAGCAGTACTTC | CASSVDRAYEQYF
few | TRBD2 | TRBJ2-3 | 15 | TRBV24-1 | TGTGCCACTGGGCCTAGCGGGGCCTCCACAGATACGCAGTATTTT | CATGPSGASTDTQYF
- | - | TRBJ2-1 | 15 | TRBV5-1 | TGCGCCAGCAGCTTGTCCGAACAGTTGGTGAATGAGCAGTTCTTC | CASSLSEQLVNEQFF
many | TRBD1 | TRBJ1-5 | 13 | TRBV29-1 | TGCAGCGTTGTGACAGGGGTTAATCAGCCCCAGCATTTT | CSVVTGVNQPQHF
many | - | TRBJ1-5 | 13 | TRBV12-3/TRBV12-4 | TGTGCCAGCAGTTTGTCTGGAAATCAGCCCCAGCATTTT | CASSLSGNQPQHF
few | TRBD1 | TRBJ1-1 | 13 | TRBV29-1 | TGCAGCCTTTGGCAGGGGGGGAACACTGAAGCTTTCTTT | CSLWQGGNTEAFF
few | - | TRBJ2-6 | 13 | TRBV11-1 | TGTGCCAGCAGCAAACTACTGGCCAACGTCCTGACTTTC | CASSKLLANVLTF
few | TRBD2 | TRBJ2-3 | 16 | TRBV4-2 | TGTGCCAGCAGCCGAAAGACTAGCGGGAACACAGATACGCAGTATTTT | CASSRKTSGNTDTQYF
few | TRBD2 | TRBJ2-1 | 17 | TRBV4-1 | TGCGCCAGCAGCCAAGGTCCTACTAGCGGGGGGGCCAATGAGCAGTTCTTC | CASSQGPTSGGANEQFF
- | - | TRBJ1-1 | 12 | TRBV5-1 | TGCGCCAGCAGCCCGGACCCGGATGTAGCTTTCTTT | CASSPDPDVAFF
few | - | TRBJ2-2 | 15 | TRBV7-9 | TGTGCCAGCAGCCGAGGAGCGCCGGGGTTCGGGGAGCTGTTTTTT | CASSRGAPGFGELFF
- | TRBD2 | TRBJ2-1 | 17 | TRBV9 | TGTGCCAGCAGCGTAGACGGGTGGGCGGGAGGCTACAATGAGCAGTTCTTC | CASSVDGWAGGYNEQFF
- | - | TRBJ2-7 | 12 | TRBV10-2 | TGCGCCAGCAGTGAGCAGCGACGGGAGCAGTACTTC | CASSEQRREQYF
- | TRBD2 | TRBJ2-1 | 13 | TRBV20-1 | TGCAGTGCTCCGTTAAGCGGGAGAGGTGAGCAGTTCTTC | CSAPLSGRGEQFF
few | - | TRBJ2-7 | 14 | TRBV18 | TGTGCCAGCTCACTCCAAAGGACATACTACGAGCAGTACTTC | CASSLQRTYYEQYF
few | - | TRBJ1-5 | 15 | TRBV7-9 | TGTGCCAGCAGCGCTGACGGGGCCCCCGAGCAGCCCCAGCATTTT | CASSADGAPEQPQHF
few | TRBD2 | TRBJ2-3 | 16 | TRBV7-8 | TGTGCCAGCAGCTTAGCGGGACTAGGGGGCACAGATACGCAGTATTTT | CASSLAGLGGTDTQYF
- | TRBD1 | TRBJ2-7 | 14 | TRBV24-1 | TGTGCCACCAGTAGAGGACAGGGATCCTACGAGCAGTACTTC | CATSRGQGSYEQYF
many | - | TRBJ2-5 | 13 | TRBV7-2 | TGTGCCAGCAGCTTAGAACCCGCAAAGACCCAGTACTTC | CASSLEPAKTQYF
- | - | TRBJ1-1 | 15 | TRBV20-1 | TGCAGTGCTAGGGCCCGACAGGTAGGAAACACTGAAGCTTTCTTT | CSARARQVGNTEAFF
many | - | TRBJ2-7 | 15 | TRBV3-1 | TGTGCCAGCACCCAAACTGGGAGGAGCTCCTACGAGCAGTACTTC | CASTQTGRSSYEQYF
- | - | TRBJ2-4 | 16 | TRBV23-1 | TGCGCCAGCAGAGTTTGTGGGAGTAAAGCCAAAAACATTCAGTACTTC | CASRVCGSKAKNIQYF
- | - | TRBJ2-5 | 16 | TRBV6-6 | TGTGCCAGCAGTCACGGGCCGTACTCCGGGAAAGAGACCCAGTACTTC | CASSHGPYSGKETQYF
few | - | TRBJ1-1 | 15 | TRBV5-1 | TGCGCCAGCGGTTTAGGGGACTACGTGAACACTGAAGCTTTCTTT | CASGLGDYVNTEAFF
few | - | TRBJ1-4 | 16 | TRBV4-2 | TGTGCCAGCAGCCAAACTGATCGGGCAACTAATGAAAAACTGTTTTTT | CASSQTDRATNEKLFF
few | - | TRBJ1-1 | 15 | TRBV5-5 | TGTGCCAGCAGCTTGGTGACCGGATATGAAACTGAAGCTTTCTTT | CASSLVTGYETEAFF
few | TRBD1 | TRBJ1-2 | 14 | TRBV7-2 | TGTGCCAGCAGCTTTGACAGGGCGAGCAATGGCTACACCTTC | CASSFDRASNGYTF
- | TRBD1 | TRBJ2-2 | 17 | TRBV7-3 | TGTGCCAGCAGCTCCTCCGGGACAGGGGGATCCACCGGGGAGCTGTTTTTT | CASSSSGTGGSTGELFF
- | - | TRBJ1-5 | 17 | TRBV7-2 | TGTGCCAGCAGCCTCTTACCCCCCCTAGGAGGGGATCAGCCCCAGCATTTT | CASSLLPPLGGDQPQHF
- | TRBD2 | TRBJ2-5 | 16 | TRBV24-1 | TGTGCCACCAGTGATTTGGGACTAGCAGGACAAGAGACCCAGTACTTC | CATSDLGLAGQETQYF